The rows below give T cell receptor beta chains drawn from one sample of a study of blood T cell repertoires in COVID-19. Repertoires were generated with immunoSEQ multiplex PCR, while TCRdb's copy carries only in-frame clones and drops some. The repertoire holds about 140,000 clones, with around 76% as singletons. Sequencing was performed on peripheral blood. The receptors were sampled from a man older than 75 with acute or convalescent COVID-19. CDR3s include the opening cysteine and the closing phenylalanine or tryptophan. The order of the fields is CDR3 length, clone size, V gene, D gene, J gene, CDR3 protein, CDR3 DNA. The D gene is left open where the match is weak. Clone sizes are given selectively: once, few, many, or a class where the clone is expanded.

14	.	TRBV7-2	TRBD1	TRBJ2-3	CASSPRTGPDTQYF	TGTGCCAGCAGCCCAAGGACAGGGCCAGATACGCAGTATTTT
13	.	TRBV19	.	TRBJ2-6	CASRGRGANVLTF	TGTGCCTCCAGGGGTAGGGGGGCCAACGTCCTGACTTTC
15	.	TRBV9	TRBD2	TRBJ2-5	CASSGLAGAQETQYF	TGTGCCAGCAGCGGACTAGCGGGGGCCCAAGAGACCCAGTACTTC
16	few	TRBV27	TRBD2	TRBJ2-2	CASSVAGGRVTGELFF	TGTGCCAGCTCTGTAGCGGGGGGGCGGGTCACCGGGGAGCTGTTTTTT
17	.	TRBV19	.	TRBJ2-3	CTSSIGSLTTSTDTQYF	TGTACCAGTAGTATAGGTAGTCTAACTACTAGCACAGATACGCAGTATTTT
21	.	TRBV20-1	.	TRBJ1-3	CSASTGMAEVAKTISGNTIYF	TGCAGTGCTAGTACCGGGATGGCCGAGGTGGCCAAAACCATCTCTGGAAACACCATATATTTT
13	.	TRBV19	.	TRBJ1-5	CASRDLSNQPQHF	TGTGCCAGCAGAGACTTAAGCAATCAGCCCCAGCATTTT
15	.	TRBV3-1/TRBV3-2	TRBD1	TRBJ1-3	CASSYQGARRNTIYF	TGTGCCAGCAGCTATCAGGGGGCGCGAAGAAACACCATATATTTT
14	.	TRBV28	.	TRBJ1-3	CASTEGIPGNTIYF	TGTGCCAGCACCGAGGGAATTCCTGGAAACACCATATATTTT
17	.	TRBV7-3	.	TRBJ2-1	CASSLMGAPSSYNEQFF	TGTGCCAGCAGCCTAATGGGGGCCCCGAGCTCCTACAATGAGCAGTTCTTC
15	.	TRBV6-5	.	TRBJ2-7	CASSYSWTGSYEQYF	TGTGCCAGCAGTTACTCATGGACTGGGTCCTACGAGCAGTACTTC
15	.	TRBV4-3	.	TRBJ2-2	CASSLEMRDTGELFF	TGCGCCAGCAGCCTAGAAATGAGGGACACCGGGGAGCTGTTTTTT
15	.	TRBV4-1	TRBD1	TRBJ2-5	CASRLSGQLEETQYF	TGCGCCAGCAGGCTATCGGGACAGTTGGAAGAGACCCAGTACTTC
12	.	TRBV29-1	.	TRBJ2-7	CSVGDTNYEQYF	TGCAGCGTTGGGGACACCAACTACGAGCAGTACTTC
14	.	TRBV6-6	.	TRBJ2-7	CASSYASGRDEQYF	TGTGCCAGCAGTTACGCCAGCGGCCGGGACGAGCAGTACTTC
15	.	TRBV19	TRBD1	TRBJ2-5	CASSIDAGQGETQYF	TGTGCCAGTAGTATAGATGCGGGACAGGGAGAGACCCAGTACTTC
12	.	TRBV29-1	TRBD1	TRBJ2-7	CSAGDSSYEQYF	TGCAGCGCCGGGGACAGCTCCTACGAGCAGTACTTC
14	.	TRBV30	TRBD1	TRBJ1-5	CAWGGPGQNQPQHF	TGTGCCTGGGGGGGGCCGGGACAGAATCAGCCCCAGCATTTT
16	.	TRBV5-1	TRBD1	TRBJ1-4	CASSPGQGATNEKLFF	TGCGCCAGCAGCCCCGGACAGGGGGCTACTAATGAAAAACTGTTTTTT
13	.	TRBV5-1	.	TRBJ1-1	CASKETANTEAFF	TGCGCCAGCAAAGAGACAGCGAACACTGAAGCTTTCTTT
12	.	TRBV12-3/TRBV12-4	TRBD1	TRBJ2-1	CASSRDRNEQFF	TGTGCCAGCAGTCGGGACAGGAATGAGCAGTTCTTC
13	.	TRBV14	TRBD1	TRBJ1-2	CASSQDREYGYTF	TGTGCCAGCAGCCAGGACAGGGAGTATGGCTACACCTTC
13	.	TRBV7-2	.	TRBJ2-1	CASSFRRRDEQFF	TGTGCCAGCAGCTTCCGCCGCCGGGATGAGCAGTTCTTC
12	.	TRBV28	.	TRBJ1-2	CASSSTETGYTF	TGTGCCAGCAGTTCGACAGAAACTGGCTACACCTTC
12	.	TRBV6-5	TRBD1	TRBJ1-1	CASSQGAAEAFF	TGTGCCAGCAGCCAGGGGGCAGCTGAAGCTTTCTTT
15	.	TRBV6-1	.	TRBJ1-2	CASNEDSSTSYGYTF	TGTGCCAGCAACGAAGACAGTTCTACCTCCTATGGCTACACCTTC
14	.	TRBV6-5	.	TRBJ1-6	CASSYQGVASPLHF	TGTGCCAGCAGTTACCAGGGTGTGGCTTCACCCCTCCACTTT
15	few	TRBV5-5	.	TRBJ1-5	CASSLGGNSNQPQHF	TGTGCCAGCAGCTTAGGGGGTAATAGCAATCAGCCCCAGCATTTT
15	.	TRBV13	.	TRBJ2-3	CASSWDTRFTDTQYF	TGTGCCAGCAGCTGGGACACTCGATTCACAGATACGCAGTATTTT
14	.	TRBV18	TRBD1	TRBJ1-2	CASSPMGQNYGYTF	TGTGCCAGCTCACCAATGGGACAGAACTATGGCTACACCTTC
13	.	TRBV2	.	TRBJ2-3	CASSDQGTDTQYF	TGTGCCAGCAGTGACCAGGGCACAGATACGCAGTATTTT
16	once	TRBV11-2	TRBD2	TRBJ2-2	CASSSLAGGPTGELFF	TGTGCCAGCAGCTCTCTAGCGGGGGGCCCCACCGGGGAGCTGTTTTTT
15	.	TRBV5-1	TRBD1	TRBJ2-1	CASSLASGGRNEQFF	TGCGCCAGCAGCTTGGCCTCAGGGGGCAGGAATGAGCAGTTCTTC
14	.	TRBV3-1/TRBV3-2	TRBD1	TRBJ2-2	CASGTGTGTGELFF	TGTGCCAGCGGAACCGGGACAGGGACCGGGGAGCTGTTTTTT
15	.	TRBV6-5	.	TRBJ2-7	CASSPGHRPSYEQYF	TGTGCCAGCAGCCCAGGGCACAGGCCCTCCTACGAGCAGTACTTC
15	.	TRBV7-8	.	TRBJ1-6	CASSLGRQNNSPLHF	TGTGCCAGCAGCTTAGGGCGACAGAATAATTCACCCCTCCACTTT
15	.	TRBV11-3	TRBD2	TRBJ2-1	CASSLGRGGNNEQFF	TGTGCCAGCAGCTTAGGGCGGGGGGGAAACAATGAGCAGTTCTTC
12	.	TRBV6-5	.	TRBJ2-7	CASRGASYEQYF	TGTGCCAGCAGGGGGGCATCCTACGAGCAGTACTTC
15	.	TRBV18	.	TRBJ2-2	CASSPRPGLTGELFF	TGTGCCAGCTCACCACGTCCAGGGTTGACCGGGGAGCTGTTTTTT
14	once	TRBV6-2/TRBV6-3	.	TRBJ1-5	CASSYSTPYQPQHF	TGTGCCAGCAGTTACTCGACACCGTATCAGCCCCAGCATTTT
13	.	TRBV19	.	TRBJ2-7	CASSINVGDEQYF	TGTGCCAGTAGTATAAATGTTGGAGACGAGCAGTACTTC
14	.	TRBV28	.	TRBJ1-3	CATIDARAGNTIYF	TGTGCCACCATAGATGCCCGGGCTGGAAACACCATATATTTT
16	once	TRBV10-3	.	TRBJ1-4	CAISEITGATNEKLFF	TGTGCCATCAGTGAAATAACAGGTGCAACTAATGAAAAACTGTTTTTT
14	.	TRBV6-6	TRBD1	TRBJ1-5	CASLRDRGNQPQHF	TGTGCCAGCCTCCGGGACAGGGGCAATCAGCCCCAGCATTTT
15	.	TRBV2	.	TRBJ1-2	CASSETRASNYGYTF	TGTGCCAGCAGTGAAACGCGGGCGAGTAACTATGGCTACACCTTC
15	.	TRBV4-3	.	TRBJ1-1	CASSQQIRGSTEAFF	TGCGCCAGCAGCCAACAAATCAGGGGATCCACTGAAGCTTTCTTT
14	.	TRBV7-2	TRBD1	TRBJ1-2	CASSLETGFSGYTF	TGTGCCAGCAGCTTAGAGACAGGGTTTTCTGGCTACACCTTC